A single sample is the source of the 5 T cell receptor beta chains below, sequenced in a study of graft-versus-host responses after intestinal transplantation (dated by TCRdb to about 2021). Interpreted using the paper, the time point label stands for: cells obtained before transplantation from donor or recipient. The antigens for these receptors are not known. Library generation was performed with the immunoSEQ multiplex PCR assay. TCRdb holds this immuneACCESS table with in-frame rearrangements only. Some clones are missing; in checked studies, unresolved V genes explain under half, and the rest has no known cause. In this sample the table shows over 55,000 clones, 80% to 95% of which occur a single time. Of the sample, under 1.5% falls within the top ten clones. The sequenced sample was unstimulated CD8+ T cells sorted from spleen or lymph node cells, obtained before intestinal transplant. The receptors originated from a human donor who received an intestinal transplant.

The chain combines TRBV4-1 with TRBJ1-1; no definite D call. With 0 bases removed from V and 0 bases from J, the gap between germline ends came to 5 bases. The CDR3 has 14 residues. CDR1 MGHRA and CDR2 YSYEKL come from the germline V gene. The CDR3 DNA reads as TGCGCCAGCAGCCAAGACAGGTTGAACACTGAAGCTTTCTTT. It yields the protein CASSQDRLNTEAFF.

V and J are TRBV19 and TRBJ2-1; D ambiguous. The CDR3 consists of 16 residues. V lost 2 bases to trimming and J lost 2 bases, with 13 bases between them. Germline V gene data show CDR1 as LNHDA and CDR2 as SQIVND (reference sequence). CDR3 residues: CASSIPRAGTYNEQFF. CDR3 DNA sequence: TGTGCCAGTAGTATACCCCGTGCCGGTACCTACAATGAGCAGTTCTTC.

The CDR3 DNA follows: TGTGCCAGCAGCTCCCCCGGGACTAAGGTCGGGGAGCTGTTTTTT. This sequence encodes CASSSPGTKVGELFF. The chain carries TRBV13 and TRBJ2-2, with 7 bases identical to TRBD2. V lost 4 bases and J lost 7; bases outside the gene matches: 9. The CDR3 loop spans 15 amino acids. Per germline, CDR1 PRHDT and CDR2 FYEKMQ (reference sequence).

The chain recombines TRBV5-1 with TRBJ2-6; D not resolved. The CDR3 contains 14 residues. V gave up 2 bases and J gave up 0 bases, with 3 bases separating them. Germline lookup yields CDR1 SGHRS and CDR2 YFSETQ. The CDR3 spells CASSFGSGANVLTF. The CDR3 nucleotides read TGCGCCAGCAGCTTCGGCTCTGGGGCCAACGTCCTGACTTTC.

This CDR3 reads CASGTSPNTEAFF. The CDR3 DNA follows: TGTGCCAGCGGGACATCTCCGAACACTGAAGCTTTCTTT. The chain joins TRBV27 to TRBJ1-1; D may be TRBD1 (6 bases). The V end lost 8 bases, the J end lost 1 base, and 11 bases lay between the germline ends. The CDR3 contains 13 residues. Germline CDR1 is MNHEY and CDR2 is SMNVEV (reference sequence).